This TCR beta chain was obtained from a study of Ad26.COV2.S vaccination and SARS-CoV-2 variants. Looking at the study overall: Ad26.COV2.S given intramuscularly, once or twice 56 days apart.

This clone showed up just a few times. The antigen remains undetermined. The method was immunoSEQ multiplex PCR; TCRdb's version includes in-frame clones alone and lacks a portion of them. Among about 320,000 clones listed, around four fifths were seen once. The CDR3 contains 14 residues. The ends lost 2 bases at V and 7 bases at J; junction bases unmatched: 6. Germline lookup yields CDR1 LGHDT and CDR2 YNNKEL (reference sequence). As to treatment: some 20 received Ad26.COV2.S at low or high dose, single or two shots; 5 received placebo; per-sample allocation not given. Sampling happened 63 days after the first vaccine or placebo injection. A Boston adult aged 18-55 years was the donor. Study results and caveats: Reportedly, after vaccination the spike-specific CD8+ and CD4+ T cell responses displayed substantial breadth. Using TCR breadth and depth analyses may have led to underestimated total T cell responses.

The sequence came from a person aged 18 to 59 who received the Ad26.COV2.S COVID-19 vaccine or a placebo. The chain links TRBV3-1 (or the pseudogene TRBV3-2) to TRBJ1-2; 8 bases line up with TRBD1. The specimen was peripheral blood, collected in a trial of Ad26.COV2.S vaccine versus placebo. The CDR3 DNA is TGTGCCAGCAGCCAATCGGACAGGGTTCGTGGCTACACCTTC. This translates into CASSQSDRVRGYTF.